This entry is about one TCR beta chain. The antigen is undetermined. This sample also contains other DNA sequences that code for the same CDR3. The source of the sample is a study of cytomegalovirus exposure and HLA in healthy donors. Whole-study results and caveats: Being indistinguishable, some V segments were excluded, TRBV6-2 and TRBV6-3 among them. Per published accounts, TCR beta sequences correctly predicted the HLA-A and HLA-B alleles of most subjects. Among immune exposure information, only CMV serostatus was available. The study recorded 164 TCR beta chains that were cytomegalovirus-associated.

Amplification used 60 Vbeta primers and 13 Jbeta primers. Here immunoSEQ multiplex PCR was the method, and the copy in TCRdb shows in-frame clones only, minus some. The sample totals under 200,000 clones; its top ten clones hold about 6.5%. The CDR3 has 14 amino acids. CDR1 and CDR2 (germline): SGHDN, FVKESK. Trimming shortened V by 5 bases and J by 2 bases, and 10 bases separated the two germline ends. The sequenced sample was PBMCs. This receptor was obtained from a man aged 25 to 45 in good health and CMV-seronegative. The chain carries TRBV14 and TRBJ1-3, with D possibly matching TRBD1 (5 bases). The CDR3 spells CASSFPGTGNTIYF. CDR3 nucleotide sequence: TGTGCCAGCAGCTTTCCAGGGACTGGAAACACCATATATTTT.